The following is a TCR beta chain sequence with its context. Its cognate antigen is unknown. The study ran its PCR with 60 Vbeta and 13 Jbeta primers. Sequencing was performed with immunoSEQ multiplex PCR; in TCRdb, only in-frame clones are kept and a portion is missing. The sample contains roughly 100,000 clones, about 13% of which appear only once. Germline V CDR1 and CDR2: MNHNY, SVGAGI (reference sequence). Trimming left V 4 bases short and J 2 bases short, with 14 bases between. The CDR3 loop spans 15 amino acids. This entry comes from a study of cytomegalovirus exposure and HLA in healthy donors. Study context: Out of a few hundred genotyped donors, less than 85% belonged to the Caucasian-associated ancestry cluster.

The study, taken as a whole, reports: When a later analysis compared HLA-associated TCR beta chains with equally common others, the HLA-associated chains turned out to be more clonally expanded and to have lower generation probabilities. Presence/absence comparisons presumed near-even sequencing depth among donors. TCR beta V- and J-gene trimming was later associated with a missense DCLRE1C variant.

The clonotype comes from a man between 35 and 55 years old in good health and CMV-seropositive. The sample taken for sequencing was PBMCs. This chain uses TRBV6-6 with TRBJ1-2; D call uncertain. The CDR3 is CASSSADTLNYGYTF. In nucleotides, the CDR3 is TGTGCCAGCAGTTCGGCCGACACTCTCAACTATGGCTACACCTTC.